This T cell receptor beta chain stems from a study of molecular identifiers for immune sequencing clone quantification. Study-wide results and caveats: Clones exceeding 20 RNA copies carried over 97% of effector molecules but under 1% of naive-cell molecules.

TCRdb re-called the PCR reads with MiXCR, one entry per CDR3 protein. Of approximately 550,000 distinct CDR3 sequences listed, about 25% were seen once; the top ten hold 0.7% to 0.9%. This clonotype was observed a handful of times. Its antigen is not identified. The germline CDR1 and CDR2 sequences are LGHNA and YSLEER. With V trimmed by 0 bases and J by 6 bases, 5 bases remained unmatched. This CDR3 is 17 amino acids long. Specimen: naive CD8+ T cells from blood, with Jurkat cell RNA spiked in. The sample's subset: FACS-sorted CD8+CD4-CCR7+CD45RA+ naive T cells. The chain has TRBV4-3 and TRBJ1-4, with 12 bases aligning to TRBD1. The TCR originated in a human donor in good health. Some libraries in this study had Jurkat cell RNA spiked in. The CDR3 spells CASSQDRDRGRYEKLFF. In DNA, the CDR3 is TGCGCCAGCAGCCAAGATCGGGACAGGGGGCGGTATGAAAAACTGTTTTTT.